This TCR beta chain was documented in a study of OX40 agonist ivuxolimab in advanced cancers. Study background: Those treated in dose escalation had hepatocellular carcinoma, melanoma, renal cell cancer or head and neck cancer. Partial responses were observed in three patients, of whom one had hepatocellular carcinoma and two had cutaneous melanoma. Notes on the study in general: The 0.1-3.0 mg/kg partial responders had among the lowest clonal expansion.

The timepoints at which blood was sampled were baseline, cycle 4 day 1, and cycle 7 day 1. CDR3 size: 16 residues. Comment on this clone: The antigen is undetermined.

Clones were read by immunoSEQ multiplex PCR, and TCRdb kept only the in-frame ones, dropping some. In the table there are 77,000 or so clones, 92% of which are singletons. The source was CD4+ or CD8+ T cells sorted from blood, collected in a trial of the OX40 agonist ivuxolimab. This sequence originates from an adult with an advanced solid tumor such as melanoma, head and neck, liver or kidney cancer. The chain is built from TRBV21-1 and TRBJ1-5. TRBV21-1 is a pseudogene locus. The CDR3 nucleotides read TGTGCCAGCAGCAAAGGGGGGTGCAGGGCCAATCAGCCCCAGCATTTT. This translates into CASSKGGCRANQPQHF.